Below, 10 T cell receptor beta chains from the same sample are listed, as sequenced in a study of blood T cell repertoires in COVID-19. Produced via immunoSEQ multiplex PCR; TCRdb's table is partial and in-frame only. This sample has some 200,000 clones; 87% occur once, and the top ten carry 10%. The sequencing input was PBMCs or T cells enriched from blood (not recorded which). These receptor sequences come from a man between 18 and 35 years old with acute COVID-19.

This clone was seen once. The chain links TRBV28 to TRBJ2-7; 7 positions agree with TRBD2. CDR1 is MDHEN, CDR2 SYDVKM, per germline. Losses at the gene ends were 3 bases for V and 0 bases for J; bases not matched to a gene: 8. This CDR3 is 16 amino acids long. The CDR3 region is CASSFTTGGGSYEQYF. In DNA, the CDR3 is TGTGCCAGCAGTTTCACGACGGGCGGGGGCTCCTACGAGCAGTACTTC.

In its sample, this clone was seen once. V and J are TRBV18 and TRBJ1-1; D gene unclear. Germline values: CDR1 KGHSH, CDR2 LQKENI. The V end was cut by 2 bases, the J end by 0 bases, with 10 bases between. This CDR3 is built from 15 residues. CDR3 nucleotides: TGTGCCAGCTCACCATCCTTTCCCTTGAACACTGAAGCTTTCTTT. It codes for CASSPSFPLNTEAFF. Complete variable domain (other parts from reference TRBV18 and TRBJ1-1): NAGVMQNPRHLVRRRGQEARLRCSPMKGHSHVYWYRQLPEEGLKFMVYLQKENIIDESGMPKERFSAEFPKEGPSILRIQQVVRGDSAAYFCASSPSFPLNTEAFFGQGTRLTVV.

V is TRBV27 and J is TRBJ1-5; D call uncertain. The CDR3 runs to 14 residues. The V end was cut by 6 bases, the J end by 0 bases, with 9 bases between. Germline assignment: CDR1 MNHEY and CDR2 SMNVEV (reference sequence). The CDR3 loop reads CASRGRNSNQPQHF. The CDR3 DNA reads TGTGCCAGCAGGGGGAGGAATAGCAATCAGCCCCAGCATTTT.

CDR3 residues: CASQLEGTGANVLTF. DNA of the CDR3: TGTGCCTCCCAGCTTGAGGGTACTGGGGCCAACGTCCTGACTTTC. The chain couples TRBV6-5 to TRBJ2-6, with TRBD2 as a possible D gene (5 bases). The CDR3 has 15 amino acids. Between the trimmed V and J ends, which lost 11 bases and 2 bases, there was a span of 16 bases. Looked up from germline, CDR1 is MNHEY and CDR2 is SVGAGI.

J is TRBJ1-6 and V is TRBV9; tentative D call: TRBD1 (5 bases). V gave up 2 bases and J gave up 0 bases, with 12 bases separating them. The CDR3 runs 17 residues. CDR1 SGDLS and CDR2 YYNGEE come from the germline V gene. CDR3 nucleotides: TGTGCCAGCAGCGTCGGGTACAGGAGCTCCTATAATTCACCCCTCCACTTT. Encoded protein: CASSVGYRSSYNSPLHF.

The chain joins TRBV29-1 to TRBJ1-2, with 9 nucleotides matching TRBD1. The CDR3 is made up of 13 amino acids. After removal of 6 bases from V and 4 bases from J, the junction contained 6 bases not matched to a gene. Germline CDR1 and CDR2: SQVTM and ANQGSEA. As DNA, the CDR3 is TGCAGCGTGGCCGGGACAGGGCGCTATGGCTACACCTTC. This translates into CSVAGTGRYGYTF.

The gene calls are TRBV5-4 and TRBJ1-1, with D perhaps TRBD1 (6 bases). Germline assignment: CDR1 SGHNT and CDR2 YYREEE (reference sequence). Trimming stripped 0 bases from V and 11 bases from J, with 11 bases between. This CDR3 is 12 amino acids long. CDR3 DNA sequence: TGTGCCAGCAGCTTGGGGACAGATAGCGCTTTCTTT. Translated: CASSLGTDSAFF.

The rearrangement links TRBV19 to TRBJ2-7, with D perhaps matching TRBD2 (6 bases). V lost 3 bases and J 0 bases, leaving 9 bases between the germline ends. The CDR3 has 14 amino acids. Per germline, CDR1 LNHDA and CDR2 SQIVND (reference sequence). In nucleotides, the CDR3 is TGTGCCAGTAGTATTGGAGGGCTCTCCTACGAGCAGTACTTC. Translation gives CASSIGGLSYEQYF. Using reference TRBV19 and TRBJ2-7 for the parts outside the CDR3, the full variable domain is DGGITQSPKYLFRKEGQNVTLSCEQNLNHDAMYWYRQDPGQGLRLIYYSQIVNDFQKGDIAEGYSVSREKKESFPLTVTSAQKNPTAFYLCASSIGGLSYEQYFGPGTRLTVT.

The chain combines TRBV7-9 with TRBJ1-1; TRBD1 matches 10 bases. The CDR3 is 18 amino acids. Trimming cost V 5 bases and J 0 bases; bases outside gene matches: 12. CDR1 and CDR2 from the germline V gene are SEHNR and FQNEAQ (reference sequence). The CDR3 DNA reads TGTGCCAGCAGCCGAACCGGGACAGGGGTCCCCATGAACACTGAAGCTTTCTTT. It yields the protein CASSRTGTGVPMNTEAFF.

This clone is a singleton in its sample. The rearrangement joins TRBV5-1 to TRBJ2-1; TRBD2 agrees at 9 bases. The CDR3 consists of 12 residues. CDR1 is SGHRS, CDR2 YFSETQ, per germline. V lost 7 bases to trimming and J lost 5 bases; unmatched junction nucleotides: 1. This chain's CDR3 is CASRLADNEQFF. For the CDR3, the DNA is TGCGCCAGCCGACTAGCGGACAATGAGCAGTTCTTC.